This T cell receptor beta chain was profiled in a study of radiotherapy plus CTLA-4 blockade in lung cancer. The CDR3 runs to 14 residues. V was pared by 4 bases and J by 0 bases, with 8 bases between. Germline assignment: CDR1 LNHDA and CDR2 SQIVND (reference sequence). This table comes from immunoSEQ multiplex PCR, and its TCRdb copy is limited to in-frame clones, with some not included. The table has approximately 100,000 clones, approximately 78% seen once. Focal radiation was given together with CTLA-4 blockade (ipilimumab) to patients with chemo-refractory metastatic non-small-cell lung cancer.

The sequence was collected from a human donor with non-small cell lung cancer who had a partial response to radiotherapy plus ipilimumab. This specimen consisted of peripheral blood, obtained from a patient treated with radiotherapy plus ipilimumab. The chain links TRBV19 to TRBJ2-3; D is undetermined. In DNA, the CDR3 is TGTGCCAGTAGTAACGCCAGGAGCACAGATACGCAGTATTTT. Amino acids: CASSNARSTDTQYF.